The clone carrying this TCR beta chain was seen a single time. As yet, its antigen is unknown. The data are from a study of T cell repertoires in cytomegalovirus infection. Study overall: CMV epitopes in the study were HLA-C-restricted (recently identified) and HLA-B-restricted (well studied). Findings and limits, study-wide: In two of eight donors, the top clonotype was HLA-C-restricted CMV-specific. Pooled public TCR beta family frequency picked out CMV carriers with the relevant HLA.

The CDR3 runs to 17 residues. Germline lookup yields CDR1 DFQATT and CDR2 SNEGSKA (reference sequence). TCRdb processed the reads anew with MiXCR; each CDR3 protein has one entry. The repertoire holds about a million distinct CDR3 sequences, approximately 31% seen once, with roughly 13% in the top ten. The specimen was cultured CD8+ T cells from PBMCs, collected from culture after CMV antigen stimulation. The rearrangement joins TRBV20-1 to TRBJ2-1, with D perhaps matching TRBD2 (5 bases). This sequence was found in a human donor in good health (CMV status not recorded). Some clones in this sample may be carry-over from other donors' samples. The CDR3 loop is CSSSTPSLSGTYNEQFF. The CDR3 bases are TGCAGCTCCTCGACCCCTAGCCTCTCCGGGACCTACAATGAGCAGTTCTTC.